This T cell receptor (beta chain) came from a study of blood T cells in healthy people across ages. Primed by a sample-barcoded 5' primer and a J-beta primer mix, a second PCR proceeded for about 6 to 11 cycles. TCRdb used MiXCR to reprocess the 5' RACE reads, holding one entry per CDR3 protein. The sample lists more than 800,000 distinct CDR3 sequences, 29% occurring once. Study-level points and caveats: Both higher diversity and more naive CD4+ cells marked long-lived donors when set against aged donors.

This clonotype appeared many times. Its antigen is not identified. Donors were healthy Caucasian individuals from Russia aged roughly 6 to 90. Trimming took off 4 bases at V and 2 bases at J, with 14 bases between the two ends. CDR1 is SGHKS, CDR2 YYEKEE, per germline (reference sequence). The length of the CDR3 is 15 residues. The sequence was collected from a woman at least 80 years old in good health. This chain links TRBV5-5 with TRBJ2-3; possibly TRBD2 for D (6 bases). The sample consisted of blood. This chain's CDR3 is CASSNQTSNTDTQYF. The CDR3, as DNA: TGTGCCAGCAGCAACCAAACTAGCAACACAGATACGCAGTATTTT.